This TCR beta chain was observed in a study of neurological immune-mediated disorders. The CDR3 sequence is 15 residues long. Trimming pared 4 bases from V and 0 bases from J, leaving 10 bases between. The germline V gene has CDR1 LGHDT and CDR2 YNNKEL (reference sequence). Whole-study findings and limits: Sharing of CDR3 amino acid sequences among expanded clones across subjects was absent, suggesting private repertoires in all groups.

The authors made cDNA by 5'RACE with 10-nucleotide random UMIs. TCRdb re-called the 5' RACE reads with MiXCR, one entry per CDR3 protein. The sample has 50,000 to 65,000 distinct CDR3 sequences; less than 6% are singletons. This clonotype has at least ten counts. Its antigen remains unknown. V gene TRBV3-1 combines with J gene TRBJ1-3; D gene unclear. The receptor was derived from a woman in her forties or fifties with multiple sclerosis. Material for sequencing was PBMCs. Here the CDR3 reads CASSPARISGNTIYF. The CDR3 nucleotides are TGTGCCAGCAGCCCCGCAAGGATCTCTGGAAACACCATATATTTT.